This T cell receptor (beta chain) is from a study of blood T cell repertoires in COVID-19. Study details: In each case, the material was cDNA or gDNA derived from T cells, B-cell-depleted T cells, or PBMCs.

Original processing notes: Amplifying reference gene primers gave estimates of nucleated cell counts. Profiled with immunoSEQ multiplex PCR; TCRdb holds only in-frame clones, not every one. That table supplies the V and J calls and clone size; D and trimming were determined from the DNA. The sample gives about 160,000 clones, about 74% of which show up once; 8% to 9.5% is in the top ten. The CDR3 runs 10 residues. V lost 5 bases and J lost 9, with 10 bases in between. Germline CDR1 is DFQATT and CDR2 is SNEGSKA (reference sequence). The receptor was isolated from a man in his fifties or sixties with acute or convalescent COVID-19. Sequencing used peripheral blood. This chain links TRBV20-1 with TRBJ2-5; D gene unclear. The chain's CDR3 is CSAGPEPQYF. CDR3 DNA: TGCAGTGCTGGGCCTGAGCCCCAGTACTTC.